Given below is one TCR beta chain in context. These data originate in a study of cytomegalovirus exposure and HLA in healthy donors. From germline, CDR1 is MDHEN and CDR2 SYDVKM. The junction had 4 bases not matched to a gene; V was cut back by 6 bases and J by 1 base. The CDR3 runs 14 residues. The PCR employed 60 Vbeta primers together with 13 Jbeta primers. Sequencing used immunoSEQ multiplex PCR; TCRdb keeps in-frame clones, though not all of them. Of about 95,000 clones listed, 70% are singletons. The material sequenced was PBMCs. This chain connects TRBV28 to TRBJ1-1, with 8 bases lining up with TRBD1. The receptor's source is a woman in her fifties or sixties in good health and CMV-seropositive. CDR3 bases: TGTGCCAGCAGCCCAGGGGGCCCGAACACTGAAGCTTTCTTT. Amino acid sequence: CASSPGGPNTEAFF.